This T cell receptor beta chain was sequenced in a study of blood T cell repertoires in COVID-19. Measured with immunoSEQ multiplex PCR; TCRdb has only the in-frame clones, and not every one. The profile covers about 270,000 clones, with more than 80% appearing a single time and 2% to 3% taken by the ten largest. A single count supports this clone. The V and J ends lost 5 bases and 9 bases, in that order; junction bases with no gene match: 8. The germline V gene has CDR1 SGHAT and CDR2 FQDESV (reference sequence). The CDR3 spans 14 residues. Sequencing was performed on PBMCs or T cells enriched from blood (not recorded which). The gene calls are TRBV11-1 and TRBJ2-1; 9 bases agree with TRBD2. The origin of this receptor is a young woman who had recovered from COVID-19. CDR3 in amino acids: CASSPGTSMGEQFF. The CDR3 DNA reads as TGTGCCAGCAGCCCTGGGACTAGCATGGGTGAGCAGTTCTTC.